This T cell receptor (beta chain) was sequenced during a study of blood T cell repertoires in COVID-19. Everyone who took part was about 18 to 90 years old, and they came from about 25 US areas. Here immunoSEQ multiplex PCR was the method, and the copy in TCRdb shows in-frame clones only, minus some. The sample yields about 160,000 clones, 70% to 90% seen once. The CDR3 sequence is 16 residues long. Germline CDR1 reads SGHTA; CDR2 reads FQGNSA. The J segment lost 3 bases and the V segment lost 4 bases, leaving 11 bases of the junction unmatched. The chain uses TRBV7-2 and TRBJ2-5; 7 bases align to TRBD1. Material for sequencing was PBMCs or T cells enriched from blood (not recorded which). The sequence came from a woman aged 45-60 years who had recovered from COVID-19. CDR3 nucleotides: TGTGCCAGCAGCTGGGACAGTGATTTTGTGGAAGAGACCCAGTACTTC. This gives the protein CASSWDSDFVEETQYF.